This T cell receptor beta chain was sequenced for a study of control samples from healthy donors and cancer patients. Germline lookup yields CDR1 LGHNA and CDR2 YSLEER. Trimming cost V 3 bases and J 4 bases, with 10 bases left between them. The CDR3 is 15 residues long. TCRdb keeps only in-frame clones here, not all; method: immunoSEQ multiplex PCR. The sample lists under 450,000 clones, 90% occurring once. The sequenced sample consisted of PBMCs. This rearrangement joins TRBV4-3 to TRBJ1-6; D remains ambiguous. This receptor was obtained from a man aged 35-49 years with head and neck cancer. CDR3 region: CASSQSVGYNSPLHF. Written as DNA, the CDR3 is TGCGCCAGCAGCCAGAGTGTGGGTTATAATTCACCCCTCCACTTT.